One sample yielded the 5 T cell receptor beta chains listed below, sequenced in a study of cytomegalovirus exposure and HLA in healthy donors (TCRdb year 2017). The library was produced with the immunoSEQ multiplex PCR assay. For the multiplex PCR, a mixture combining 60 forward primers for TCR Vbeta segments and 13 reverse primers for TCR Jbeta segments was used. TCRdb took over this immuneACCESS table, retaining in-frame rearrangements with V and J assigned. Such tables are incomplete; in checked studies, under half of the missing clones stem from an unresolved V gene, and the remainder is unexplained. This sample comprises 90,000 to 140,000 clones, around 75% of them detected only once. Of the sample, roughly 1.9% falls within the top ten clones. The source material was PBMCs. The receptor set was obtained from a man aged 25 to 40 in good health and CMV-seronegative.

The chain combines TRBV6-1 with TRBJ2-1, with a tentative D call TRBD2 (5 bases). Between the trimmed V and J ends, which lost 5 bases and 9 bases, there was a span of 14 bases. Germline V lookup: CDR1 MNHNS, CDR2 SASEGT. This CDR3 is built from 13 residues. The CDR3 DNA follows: TGTGCCAGCAGTTCGCAGGAGGCTAGTGAGCAGTTCTTC. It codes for CASSSQEASEQFF.

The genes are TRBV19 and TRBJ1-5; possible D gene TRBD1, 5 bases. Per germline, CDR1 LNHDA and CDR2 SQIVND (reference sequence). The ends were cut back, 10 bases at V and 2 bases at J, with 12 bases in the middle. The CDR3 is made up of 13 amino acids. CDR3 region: CATAGTRNQPQHF. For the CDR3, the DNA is TGTGCCACCGCCGGGACTCGCAATCAGCCCCAGCATTTT.

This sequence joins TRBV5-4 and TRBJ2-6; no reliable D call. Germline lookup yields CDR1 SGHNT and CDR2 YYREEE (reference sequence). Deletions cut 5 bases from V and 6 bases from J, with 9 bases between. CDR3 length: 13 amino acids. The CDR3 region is CASRTLEANVLTF. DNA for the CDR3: TGTGCCAGCAGAACTCTTGAGGCCAACGTCCTGACTTTC.

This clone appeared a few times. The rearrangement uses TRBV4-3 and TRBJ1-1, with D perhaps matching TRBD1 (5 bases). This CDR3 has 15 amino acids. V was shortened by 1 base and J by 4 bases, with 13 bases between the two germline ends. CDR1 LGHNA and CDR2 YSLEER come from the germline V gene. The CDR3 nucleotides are TGCGCCAGCAGCCAAGGTCGCAGTCAGGGCACTGAAGCTTTCTTT. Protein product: CASSQGRSQGTEAFF.

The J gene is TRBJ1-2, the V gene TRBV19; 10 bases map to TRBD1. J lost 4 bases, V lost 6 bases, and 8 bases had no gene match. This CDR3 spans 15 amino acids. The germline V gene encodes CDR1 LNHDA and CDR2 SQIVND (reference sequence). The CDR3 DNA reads TGTGCCAGTAGGACCCGACAGGGGGCCGGCTATGGCTACACCTTC. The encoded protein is CASRTRQGAGYGYTF.